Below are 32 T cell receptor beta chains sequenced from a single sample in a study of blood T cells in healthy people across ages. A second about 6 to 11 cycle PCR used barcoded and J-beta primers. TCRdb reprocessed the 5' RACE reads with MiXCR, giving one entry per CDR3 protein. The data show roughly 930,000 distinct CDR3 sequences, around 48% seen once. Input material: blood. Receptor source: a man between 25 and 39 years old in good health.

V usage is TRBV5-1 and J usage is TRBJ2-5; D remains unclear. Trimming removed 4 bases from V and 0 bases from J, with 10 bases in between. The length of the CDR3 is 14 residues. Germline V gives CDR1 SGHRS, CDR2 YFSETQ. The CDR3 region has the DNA TGCGCCAGCAGCGCTCGAACGGACCAAGAGACCCAGTACTTC. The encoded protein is CASSARTDQETQYF.

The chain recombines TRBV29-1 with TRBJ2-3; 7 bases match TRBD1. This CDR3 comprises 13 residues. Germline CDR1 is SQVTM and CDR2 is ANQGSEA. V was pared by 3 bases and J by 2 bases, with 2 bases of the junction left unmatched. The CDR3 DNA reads TGCAGCGTTGACAAGGGGGCCACAGATACGCAGTATTTT. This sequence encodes CSVDKGATDTQYF.

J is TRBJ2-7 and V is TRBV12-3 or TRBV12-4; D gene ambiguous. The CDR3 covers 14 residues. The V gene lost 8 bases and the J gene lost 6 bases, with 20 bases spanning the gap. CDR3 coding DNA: TGTGCCAGCTGCACGACTCCCGATTCTCGCGAGCAGTACTTC. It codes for CASCTTPDSREQYF.

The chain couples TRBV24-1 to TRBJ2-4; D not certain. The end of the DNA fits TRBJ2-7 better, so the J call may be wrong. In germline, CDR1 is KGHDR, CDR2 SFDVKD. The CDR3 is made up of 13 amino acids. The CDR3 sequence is CATSDFNFHEQYF. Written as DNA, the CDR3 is TGTGCCACCAGTGATTTCAACTTCCACGAGCAGTACTTC.

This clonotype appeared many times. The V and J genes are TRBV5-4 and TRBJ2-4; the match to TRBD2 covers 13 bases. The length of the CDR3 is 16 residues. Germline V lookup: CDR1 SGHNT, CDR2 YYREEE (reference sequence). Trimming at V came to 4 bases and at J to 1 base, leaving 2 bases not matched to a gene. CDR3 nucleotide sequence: TGTGCCAGCAGCATGACTAGCGGGGGGGCCAAAAACATTCAGTACTTC. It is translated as CASSMTSGGAKNIQYF.

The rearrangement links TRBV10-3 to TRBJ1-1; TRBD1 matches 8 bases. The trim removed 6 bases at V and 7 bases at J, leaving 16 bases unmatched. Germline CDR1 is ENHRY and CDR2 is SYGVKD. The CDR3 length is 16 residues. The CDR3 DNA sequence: TGTGCCATCAGCCCCGGACAGGGCGGCGTTGTGTTTGAAGCTTTCTTT. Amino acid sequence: CAISPGQGGVVFEAFF.

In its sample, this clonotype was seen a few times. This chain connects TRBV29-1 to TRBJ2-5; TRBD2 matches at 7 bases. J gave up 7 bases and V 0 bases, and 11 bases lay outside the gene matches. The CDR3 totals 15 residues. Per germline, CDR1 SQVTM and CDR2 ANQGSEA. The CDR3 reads CSVEDRSSGQWTQYF. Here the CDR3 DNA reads TGCAGCGTTGAAGATCGGTCTAGCGGTCAGTGGACCCAGTACTTC.

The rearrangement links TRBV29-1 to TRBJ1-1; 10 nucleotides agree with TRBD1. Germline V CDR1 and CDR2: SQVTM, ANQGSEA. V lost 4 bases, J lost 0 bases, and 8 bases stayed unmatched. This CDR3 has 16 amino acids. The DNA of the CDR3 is TGCAGCGTTGGGGACAGGGGAATTCGCATGAACACTGAAGCTTTCTTT. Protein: CSVGDRGIRMNTEAFF.

The CDR3 nucleotides are TGTGCCAGCAGCTTAGGCATCGATAATGAGCAGTACTTC. It yields the protein CASSLGIDNEQYF. The chain is built from TRBV7-6 and TRBJ2-5; D is ambiguous. V gave up 1 base and J gave up 11 bases, with 14 bases separating them. The CDR3 length is 13 residues. Germline V lookup: CDR1 SGHVS, CDR2 FNYEAQ.

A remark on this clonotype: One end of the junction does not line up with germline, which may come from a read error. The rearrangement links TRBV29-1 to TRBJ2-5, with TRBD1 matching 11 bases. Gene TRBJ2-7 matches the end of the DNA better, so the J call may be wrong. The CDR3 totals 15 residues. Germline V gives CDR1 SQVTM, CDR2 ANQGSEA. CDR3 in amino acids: CSAGWTGGGSNEQYF. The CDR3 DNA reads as TGCAGCGCGGGATGGACAGGGGGCGGCTCCAACGAGCAGTACTTC.

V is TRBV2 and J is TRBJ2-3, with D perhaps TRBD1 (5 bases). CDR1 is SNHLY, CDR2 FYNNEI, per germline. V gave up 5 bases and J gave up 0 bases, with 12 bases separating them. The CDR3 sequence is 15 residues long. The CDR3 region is CASSQQVSSTDTQYF. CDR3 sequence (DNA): TGTGCCAGCAGTCAACAGGTCTCTAGCACAGATACGCAGTATTTT.

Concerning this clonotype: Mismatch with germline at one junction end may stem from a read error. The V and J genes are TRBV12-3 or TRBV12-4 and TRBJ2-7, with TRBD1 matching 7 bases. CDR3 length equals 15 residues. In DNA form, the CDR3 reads TGTGCCAGCAGCCGACAGGGTCGCGGGTCCTACGAACAGTACTTC. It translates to CASSRQGRGSYEQYF.

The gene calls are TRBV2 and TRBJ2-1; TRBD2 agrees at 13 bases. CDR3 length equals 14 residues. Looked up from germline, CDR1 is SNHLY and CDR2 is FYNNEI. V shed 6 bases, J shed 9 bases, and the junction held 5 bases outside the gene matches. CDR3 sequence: CASRGLAGQVEQFF. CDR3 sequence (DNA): TGTGCCAGCAGGGGACTAGCGGGGCAAGTTGAGCAGTTCTTC.

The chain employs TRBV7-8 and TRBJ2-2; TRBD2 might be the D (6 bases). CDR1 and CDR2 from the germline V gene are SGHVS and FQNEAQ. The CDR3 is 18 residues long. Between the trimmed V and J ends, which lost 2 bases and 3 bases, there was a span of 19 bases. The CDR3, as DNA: TGTGCCAGCAGCTTATCGGCCCAGCGGGCCACGTACACCGGGGAGCTGTTTTTT. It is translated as CASSLSAQRATYTGELFF.

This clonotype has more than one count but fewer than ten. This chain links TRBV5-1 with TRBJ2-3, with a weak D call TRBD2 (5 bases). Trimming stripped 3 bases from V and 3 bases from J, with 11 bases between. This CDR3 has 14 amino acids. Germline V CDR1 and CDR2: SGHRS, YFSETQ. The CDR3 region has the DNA TGCGCCAGCAGCTGGGCGGGTGTGACAGATACGCAGTATTTT. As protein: CASSWAGVTDTQYF.

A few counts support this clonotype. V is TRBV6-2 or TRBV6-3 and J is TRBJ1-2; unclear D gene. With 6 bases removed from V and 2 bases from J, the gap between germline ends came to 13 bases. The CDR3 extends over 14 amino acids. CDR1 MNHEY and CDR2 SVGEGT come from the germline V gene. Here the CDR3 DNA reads TGTGCCAGCAGGACCCTTGGGAGCAACTATGGCTACACCTTC. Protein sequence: CASRTLGSNYGYTF.

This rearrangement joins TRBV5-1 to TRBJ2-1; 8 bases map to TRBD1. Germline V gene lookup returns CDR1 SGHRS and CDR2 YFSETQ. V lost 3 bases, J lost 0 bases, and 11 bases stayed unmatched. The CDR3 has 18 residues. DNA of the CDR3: TGCGCCAGCAGCTCCCGCTACGGACAGGGAAGCTCCTACAATGAGCAGTTCTTC. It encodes CASSSRYGQGSSYNEQFF.

CDR3 DNA: TGCGCCAGCAGCTTGAGGACAGGGTTAACCATTCAGTACTTC. It yields the protein CASSLRTGLTIQYF. This chain joins TRBV5-1 and TRBJ2-4; 8 bases match TRBD1. After removal of 1 base from V and 9 bases from J, the junction contained 6 bases not matched to a gene. CDR3 length: 14 residues. Germline assignment: CDR1 SGHRS and CDR2 YFSETQ.

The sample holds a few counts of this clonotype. The CDR3: CASSPSLAGGFYEQYF. The CDR3 region has the DNA TGTGCCAGCAGCCCCTCCCTAGCGGGGGGCTTCTACGAGCAGTACTTC. The chain employs TRBV28 and TRBJ2-7; TRBD2 aligns across 11 bases. From germline, CDR1 is MDHEN and CDR2 SYDVKM. The CDR3 contains 16 residues. The V segment lost 6 bases and the J segment 3 bases; nucleotides outside the gene matches: 10.

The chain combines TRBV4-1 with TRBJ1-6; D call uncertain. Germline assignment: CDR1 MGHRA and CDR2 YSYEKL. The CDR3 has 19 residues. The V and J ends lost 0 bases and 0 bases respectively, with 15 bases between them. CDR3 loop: CASSQERAGSSSYNSPLHF. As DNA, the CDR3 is TGCGCCAGCAGCCAAGAGAGGGCAGGTTCTAGCTCCTATAATTCACCCCTCCACTTT.

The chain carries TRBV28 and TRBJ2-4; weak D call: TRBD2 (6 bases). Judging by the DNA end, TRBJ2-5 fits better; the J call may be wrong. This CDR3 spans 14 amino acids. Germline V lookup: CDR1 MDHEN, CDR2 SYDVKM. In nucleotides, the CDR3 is TGTGCCAGCAGACCCGTGACTAGTTGGGCGACCCAGTACTTC. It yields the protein CASRPVTSWATQYF.

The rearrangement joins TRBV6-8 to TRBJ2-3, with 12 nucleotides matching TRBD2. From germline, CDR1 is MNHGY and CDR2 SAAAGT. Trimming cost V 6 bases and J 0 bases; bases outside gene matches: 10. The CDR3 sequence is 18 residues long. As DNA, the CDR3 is TGTGCCAGCAGAAAAGGACTAGCGGGGTGTTCTAGCACAGATACGCAGTATTTT. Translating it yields CASRKGLAGCSSTDTQYF.

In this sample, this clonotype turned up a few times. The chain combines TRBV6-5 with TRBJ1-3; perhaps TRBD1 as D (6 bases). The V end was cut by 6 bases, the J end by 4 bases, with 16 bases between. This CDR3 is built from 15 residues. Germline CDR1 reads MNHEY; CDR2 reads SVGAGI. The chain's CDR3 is CASSPWGQQGNTIYF. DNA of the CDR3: TGTGCCAGCAGCCCCTGGGGGCAGCAGGGAAACACCATATATTTT.

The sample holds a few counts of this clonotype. The CDR3 DNA reads TGTGCCAGCAGCTTAGCGGGGACAGTCTTTCAAGAGACCCAGTACTTC. As protein: CASSLAGTVFQETQYF. The rearrangement uses TRBV7-2 and TRBJ2-5, with 7 positions matching TRBD1. Germline assignment: CDR1 SGHTA and CDR2 FQGNSA. This CDR3 is 16 amino acids long. V gave up 0 bases and J gave up 2 bases; unmatched junction bases: 6.

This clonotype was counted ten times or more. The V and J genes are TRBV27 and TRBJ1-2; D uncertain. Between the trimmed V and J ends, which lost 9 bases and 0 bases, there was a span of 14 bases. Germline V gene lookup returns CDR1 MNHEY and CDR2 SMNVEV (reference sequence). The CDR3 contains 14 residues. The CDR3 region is CASNTRGTNYGYTF. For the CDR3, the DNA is TGTGCCAGTAATACTCGCGGCACTAACTATGGCTACACCTTC.

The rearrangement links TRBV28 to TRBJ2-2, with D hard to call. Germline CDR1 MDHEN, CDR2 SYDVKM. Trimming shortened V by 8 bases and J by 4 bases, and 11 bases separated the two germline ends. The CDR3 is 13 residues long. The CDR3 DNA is TGTGCCAGCCTGGGATCGGGCACCGGGGAGCTGTTTTTT. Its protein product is CASLGSGTGELFF.

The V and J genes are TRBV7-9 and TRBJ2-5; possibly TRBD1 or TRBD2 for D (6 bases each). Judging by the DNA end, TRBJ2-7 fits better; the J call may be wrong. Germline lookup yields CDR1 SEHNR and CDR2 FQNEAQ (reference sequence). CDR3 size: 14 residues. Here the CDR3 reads CASSSRGRVDEQYF. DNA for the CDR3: TGTGCCAGCAGCAGCCGGGGGCGTGTAGACGAGCAGTACTTC.

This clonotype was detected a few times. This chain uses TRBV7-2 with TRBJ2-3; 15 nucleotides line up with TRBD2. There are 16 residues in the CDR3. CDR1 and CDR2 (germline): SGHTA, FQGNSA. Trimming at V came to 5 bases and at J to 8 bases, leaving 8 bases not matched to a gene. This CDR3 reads CASSRTSGGVASTQYF. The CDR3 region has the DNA TGTGCCAGCAGCCGGACTAGCGGGGGGGTAGCTAGTACGCAGTATTTT.

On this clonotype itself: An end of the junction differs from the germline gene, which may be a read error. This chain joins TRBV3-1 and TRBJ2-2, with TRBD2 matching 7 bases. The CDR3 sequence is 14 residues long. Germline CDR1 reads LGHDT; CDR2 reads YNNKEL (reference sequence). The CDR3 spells CTSSHTSVTGELFF. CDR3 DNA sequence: TGTACCAGCAGCCATACTAGCGTTACCGGGGAGCTGTTTTTT.

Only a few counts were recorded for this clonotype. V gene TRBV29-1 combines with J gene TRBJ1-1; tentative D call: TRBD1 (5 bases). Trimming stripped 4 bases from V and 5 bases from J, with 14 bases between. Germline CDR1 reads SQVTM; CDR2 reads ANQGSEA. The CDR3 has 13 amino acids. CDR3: CSVGSRDGTEAFF. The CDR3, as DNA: TGCAGCGTTGGATCCAGGGATGGGACTGAAGCTTTCTTT.

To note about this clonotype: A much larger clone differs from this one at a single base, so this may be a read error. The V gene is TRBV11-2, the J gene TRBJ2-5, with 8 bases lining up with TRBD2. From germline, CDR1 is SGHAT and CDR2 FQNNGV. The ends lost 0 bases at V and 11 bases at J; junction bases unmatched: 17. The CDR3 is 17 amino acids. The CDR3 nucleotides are TGTGCCAGCAGCTTAGATCGGGGGGGGCGGGGATACAATGAGCAGTACTTC. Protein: CASSLDRGGRGYNEQYF.

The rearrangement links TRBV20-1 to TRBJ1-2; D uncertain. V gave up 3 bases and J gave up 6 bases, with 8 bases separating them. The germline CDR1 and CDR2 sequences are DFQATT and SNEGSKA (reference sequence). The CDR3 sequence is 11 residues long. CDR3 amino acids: CSASAGNGYTF. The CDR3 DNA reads TGCAGTGCTAGTGCGGGAAATGGCTACACCTTC.